This TCR beta chain was recovered during a study of cytomegalovirus exposure and HLA in healthy donors (dated by TCRdb to about 2017). In the study overall: An earlier analysis of roughly 570 of the donors reported 276 Gb of sequence data and 95 million to 130 million unique TCR beta sequences obtained from around 170 million T cells. Genome-wide SNP genotypes for about three fifths of the roughly 670 donors were used in a later genetic analysis, which treated that subset as a discovery cohort. Of the 350 to 400 genotyped donors, approximately 83% fell in the genetic ancestry cluster associated with self-reported Caucasian donors. An early release covering just under 650 HLA-typed donors comprised about 300 gigabases of sequencing data and tens of millions of unique TCR sequences. Both class I and class II loci were covered by HLA typing, at four-digit resolution. On average, around 240,000 unique TCR beta nucleotide sequences were sequenced per donor among 398 genotyped donors of the cohort, with 15% to 20% of those sequences being non-productive. The number of typed donors differed by locus: roughly 620-640 for A, B, C, DRB1 and DQB1; 500 to 550 for DQA1; around 580 for DPA1; and roughly 470 for DPB1. In a later analysis, previously published TCR beta repertoires from about 640 donors were re-analyzed and high-resolution HLA genotyping was added so that TCR occurrence patterns could be studied. Every repertoire in the discovery cohort had been generated on one and the same sequencing platform. In an earlier analysis of roughly 600 of the donors, high-throughput TCR beta sequencing was used to judge whether each TCR beta V gene segment behaved as functional or pseudogenic. The study aimed to test whether signatures of past pathogen exposure could be identified by cataloging public T cell receptors. In the later analysis, no new phenotypic data were used to find candidate immune exposures; instead, reliance was placed on TCR beta sequences and their occurrence across donors. Donor age, sex, ethnicity and CMV serostatus were compiled alongside the repertoire data. The T cell repertoires of 666 subjects were profiled by immunosequencing and related to cytomegalovirus serostatus. High-throughput TCR immunosequencing, statistical association of individual TCRs with disease status, and machine learning were combined to predict cytomegalovirus infection status. Along with the roughly 610-subject first cohort, a separate validation cohort of over a hundred different subjects was used. Five DR-DQ haplotypes were treated as single units for association and clustering because of strong linkage in the cohort.

Library preparation was by the immunoSEQ multiplex PCR assay. A mixture of 60 forward primers for TCR Vbeta segments and 13 reverse primers for TCR Jbeta segments was used in the multiplex PCR. A multiplex PCR assay on genomic DNA amplified the CDR3 region of rearranged TCR beta genes. The amplified TCR beta libraries were sequenced on the Illumina HiSeq System as 87-base-pair reads. The original methods were these. A later analysis counted some 74 million unique TCR beta chains across the 550 to 800 repertoires, and roughly 11 million of these chains were shared by at least two donors. To remove PCR and sequencing errors, raw reads were error-corrected and collapsed into unique sequences using a nearest-neighbor algorithm that merged closely related sequences. V, D and J gene segments were assigned by aligning CDR3 sequences to IMGT reference sequences. For a sequence to be retained, a match of at least six nucleotides to both a V gene segment and a J gene segment was required. A rearrangement counted as productive if the CDR3 had no stop codons and remained in frame with V and J, and every other rearrangement counted as non-productive. CDR3 was defined according to IMGT convention as the region running from the second conserved V-encoded cysteine to the conserved J-encoded phenylalanine. The earlier analysis of about 570 of the donors excluded any sequence lacking an unambiguous match to a single V gene segment. In an earlier analysis of about 590 of the donors, a V segment was called functional when productive rearrangements were above 56.7%, and segregating when the standard deviation between donors exceeded 5%. To diagnose cytomegalovirus status from the catalog of TCR beta chain sequences, a statistical classification framework was built. V and J gene assignment, in a later analysis, came from comparing TCR nucleotide sequences with IMGT/GENE-DB human TR gene sequences. In a later analysis, CDR3 sequences and most-parsimonious VDJ recombination scenarios were assigned using the TCRdist pipeline. A later analysis defined each TCR beta chain by its CDR3 amino acid sequence plus V-gene family, and excluded reads lacking a unique V-gene family. A later analysis removed 592 highly shared, low-generation-probability nucleotide sequences to deal with suspected cross-contamination and a sequencing artifact. For each public chain, a later analysis derived a clonal expansion index from normalized ranks of inferred template counts within each repertoire. Generation probabilities in a later analysis came from a VDJ recombination model fitted to out-of-frame rearrangements, and those results were checked against IGoR. Hypergeometric tests were used in a later analysis to score TCR-TCR, TCR-HLA and TCR-CMV co-occurrence, with a repertoire-size bias correction applied to the TCR pairs. In a later analysis, false discovery rates were estimated by permuting HLA or CMV assignments 20 times. A later analysis grouped co-occurring TCRs with DBSCAN, adding TCRdist sequence similarity when clustering within HLA-allele-positive subsets. Repertoires with fewer than 30,000 or more than 120,000 public chains, plus five repertoires with anomalous nucleotide sharing, were excluded from co-occurrence clustering. Held by TCRdb, this immuneACCESS table contains in-frame sequences only and omits some clones. Under half of the omission traces to an unresolved V gene where checked; the cause of the rest is unknown. That table furnishes V, J and clone size, whereas the DNA furnished D and trimming. The sample table records 220,000 or so clones; around 86% of these occur just once. Jointly, the top ten make up 2.5% to 3.5% of the sample.

V is reduced by 1 base and J by 4 bases, leaving a spacing of 8 bases between them. Its CDR3 holds 13 amino acids, cysteine through phenylalanine. The retained sequence is limited to the CDR3, 39 bases, with the frame set at the first base. The germline V gene gives CDR1 as SGHDT and CDR2 as YYEEEE. The cohort comprised around 700 healthy bone marrow donors. At the time of sampling, every cohort member was nominally healthy, though immune exposures that went unrecorded were likely present. The donor was CMV seronegative and belonged to the group of 350 or so seronegative cohort members. A peripheral blood sample was collected from each donor, and TCR beta sequencing was performed on peripheral blood mononuclear cells. The Qiagen DNeasy Blood Extraction Kit was used to extract genomic DNA from the blood cell samples. On this clone: Its antigen is currently not known. No clone much larger than this one lies a single base away; base qualities are absent.

Broader findings and caveats from the paper: Specific HLA alleles were associated with 15,000 to 20,000 TCR beta sequences at a false discovery rate of 0.05 in a later analysis. A group of highly shared sequence variants was considered likely to be a technical artifact of the sequencing pipeline. According to a later analysis, TCR association rates differed among HLA loci, with DRB1 alleles showing the most associated TCRs and HLA-C alleles showing the fewest. Three of the identified cytomegalovirus-associated TCR beta chains were confirmed in vitro to be specific for cytomegalovirus antigens. Immune exposure information for the cohort was limited to CMV serostatus. Sequencing depth was assumed to be roughly uniform across donors in the presence/absence analyses, though that assumption may not hold. According to a later genetic analysis, donors in an Asian-associated ancestry cluster had fewer N-insertions in productive TCRs than the approximately 650-donor mean. A further reported finding was that TCR beta sequences accurately predicted the HLA-A and HLA-B alleles for most subjects in the first cohort. The classifier was reported to diagnose cytomegalovirus status with high specificity and sensitivity in both the original cohort and the validation cohort. A later analysis found that HLA-associated TCR beta chains were more clonally expanded and had lower generation probabilities than equally common non-associated chains. Because some donors lacked HLA typing at each locus, the association tests relied only on the typed subset. According to the authors, the approach could potentially be generalized to other disease states and immunological phenotypes. According to a later analysis, parvovirus B19, influenza, CMV and Epstein-Barr virus appeared linked to several top co-occurrence clusters. In an earlier analysis of some 640 of the donors, most TCR beta V segments were observed in productive rearrangements about 87% or about 30% of the time, broadly matching IMGT annotations. The earlier analysis of approximately 540 of the donors excluded some 15 rarely observed V segments, including chromosome 9 orphons, because counts were too low. Some IMGT-functional V segments, including TRBV6-2 and TRBV6-3, could not be distinguished by the 87-base-pair reads and were therefore excluded. In a later analysis, most CMV-associated TCR beta chains were found to appear HLA-restricted, with HLA associations seemingly driven largely by CMV exposure. Correlated functional status among segregating V segments might be attributable to linkage disequilibrium, but an unknown experimental factor could not be ruled out. The study gave a list of some 150 TCR beta chains associated with cytomegalovirus. When HLA alleles, especially DR and DQ, strongly co-occurred, attributing TCR associations to individual alleles was difficult. Only TCR beta chains were sequenced in this cohort, and the absence of alpha or paired-chain data limited detectable features. In a later genetic analysis, a missense DCLRE1C variant was associated with V-gene and J-gene trimming of TCR beta chains, and the association was replicated in an independent cohort. Most TCR sequences were seen in very few donors, while some public TCRs were found in many individuals.

The rearranged segments are TRBV5-6 and TRBJ2-5; the D region possibly corresponds to TRBD1 (6 bases align). The specimen sequenced was PBMCs. The sequence came from a woman in her thirties or forties in good health and CMV-seronegative. The CDR3 is CASSLLQGETQYF. The base sequence is TGTGCCAGCAGCTTGTTACAGGGAGAGACCCAGTACTTC.